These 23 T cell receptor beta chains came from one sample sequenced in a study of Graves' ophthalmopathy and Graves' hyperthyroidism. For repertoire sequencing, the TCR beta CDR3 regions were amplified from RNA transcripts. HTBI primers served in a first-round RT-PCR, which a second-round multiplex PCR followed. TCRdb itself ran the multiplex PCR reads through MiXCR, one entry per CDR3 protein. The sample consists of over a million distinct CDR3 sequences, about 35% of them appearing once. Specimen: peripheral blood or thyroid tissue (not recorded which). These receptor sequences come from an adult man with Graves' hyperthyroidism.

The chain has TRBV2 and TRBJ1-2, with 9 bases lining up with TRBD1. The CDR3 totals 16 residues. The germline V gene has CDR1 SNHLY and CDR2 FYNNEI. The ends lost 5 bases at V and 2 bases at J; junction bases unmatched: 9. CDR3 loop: CASSNAQGAKNYGYTF. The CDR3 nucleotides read TGTGCCAGCAGTAATGCACAGGGGGCGAAGAACTATGGCTACACCTTC.

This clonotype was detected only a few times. The CDR3 region has the DNA TGCGCCAGCAGCCAAGTTCCGACAGCCATGAACACTGAAGCTTTCTTT. Protein sequence: CASSQVPTAMNTEAFF. V gene TRBV4-1 combines with J gene TRBJ1-1; weak D call: TRBD1 (5 bases). Germline assignment: CDR1 MGHRA and CDR2 YSYEKL. This CDR3 region has 16 residues. Trimming removed 1 base at V and 0 bases at J, with 12 bases between.

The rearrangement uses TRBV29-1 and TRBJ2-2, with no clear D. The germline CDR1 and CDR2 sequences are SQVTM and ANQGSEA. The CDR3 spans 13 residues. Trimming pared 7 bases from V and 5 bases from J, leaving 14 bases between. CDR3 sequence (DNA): TGCAGCGCTCAAAAGGGTGGGACCGGGGAGCTGTTTTTT. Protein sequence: CSAQKGGTGELFF.

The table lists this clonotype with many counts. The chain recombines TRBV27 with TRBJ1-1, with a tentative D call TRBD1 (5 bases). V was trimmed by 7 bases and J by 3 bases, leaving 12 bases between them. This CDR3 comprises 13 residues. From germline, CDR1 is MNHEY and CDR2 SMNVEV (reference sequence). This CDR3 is CASKTEGYTEAFF. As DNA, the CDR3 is TGTGCCAGCAAGACTGAGGGGTACACTGAAGCTTTCTTT.

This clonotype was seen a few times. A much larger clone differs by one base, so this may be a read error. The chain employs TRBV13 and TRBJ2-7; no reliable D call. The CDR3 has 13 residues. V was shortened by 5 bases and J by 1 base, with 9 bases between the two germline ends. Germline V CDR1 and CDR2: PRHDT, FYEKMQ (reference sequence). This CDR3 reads CASSPQRSYEQYF. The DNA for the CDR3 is TGTGCCAGCAGCCCCCAGAGATCCTACGAGCAGTACTTC.

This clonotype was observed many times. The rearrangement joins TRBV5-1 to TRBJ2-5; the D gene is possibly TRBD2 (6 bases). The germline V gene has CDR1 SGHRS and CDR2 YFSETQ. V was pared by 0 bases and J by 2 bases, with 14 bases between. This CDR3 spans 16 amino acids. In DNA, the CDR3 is TGCGCCAGCAGCTTGGCACTAGCACCTCCACAAGAGACCCAGTACTTC. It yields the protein CASSLALAPPQETQYF.

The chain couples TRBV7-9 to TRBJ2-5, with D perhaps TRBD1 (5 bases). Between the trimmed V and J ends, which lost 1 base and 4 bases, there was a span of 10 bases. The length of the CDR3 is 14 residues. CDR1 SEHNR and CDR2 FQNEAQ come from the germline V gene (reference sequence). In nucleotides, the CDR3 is TGTGCCAGCAGCTTAGTATCCCAGGGAGAGACCCAGTACTTC. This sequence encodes CASSLVSQGETQYF.

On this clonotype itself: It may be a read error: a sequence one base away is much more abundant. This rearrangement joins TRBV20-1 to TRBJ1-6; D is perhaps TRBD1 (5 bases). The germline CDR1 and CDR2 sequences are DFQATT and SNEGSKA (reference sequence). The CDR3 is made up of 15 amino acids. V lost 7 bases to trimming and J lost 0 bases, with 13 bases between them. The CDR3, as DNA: TGCAGTGGGGGACTCCGAGGCTCCTATAATTCACCCCTCCACTTT. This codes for CSGGLRGSYNSPLHF.

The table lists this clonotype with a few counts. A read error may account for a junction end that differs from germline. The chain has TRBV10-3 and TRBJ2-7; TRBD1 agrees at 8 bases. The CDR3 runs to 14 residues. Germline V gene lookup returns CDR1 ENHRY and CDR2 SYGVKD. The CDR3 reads CASSKSTGAYEQYF. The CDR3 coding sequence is TGTGCCAGCAGTAAATCGACAGGGGCCTACGAGCAGTACTTC.

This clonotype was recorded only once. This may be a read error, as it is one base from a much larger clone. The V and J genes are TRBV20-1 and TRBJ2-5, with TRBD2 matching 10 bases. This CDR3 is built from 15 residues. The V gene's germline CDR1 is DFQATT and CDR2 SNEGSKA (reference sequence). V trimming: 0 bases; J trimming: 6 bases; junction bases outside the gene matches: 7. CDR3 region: CSARDPSGSAKTQYF. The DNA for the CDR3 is TGCAGTGCTAGAGATCCTAGCGGGAGTGCAAAGACCCAGTACTTC.

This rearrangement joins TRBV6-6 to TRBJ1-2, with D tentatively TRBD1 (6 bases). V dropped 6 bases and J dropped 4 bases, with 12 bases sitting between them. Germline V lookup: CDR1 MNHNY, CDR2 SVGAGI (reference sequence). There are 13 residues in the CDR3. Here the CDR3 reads CASSNTGTYGYTF. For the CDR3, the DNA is TGTGCCAGCAGCAATACAGGGACCTATGGCTACACCTTC.

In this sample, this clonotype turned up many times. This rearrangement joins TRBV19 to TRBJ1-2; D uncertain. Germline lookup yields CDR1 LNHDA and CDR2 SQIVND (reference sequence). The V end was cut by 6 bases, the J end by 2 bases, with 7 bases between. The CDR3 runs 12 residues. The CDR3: CASRTMNYGYTF. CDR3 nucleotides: TGTGCCAGTAGGACCATGAACTATGGCTACACCTTC.

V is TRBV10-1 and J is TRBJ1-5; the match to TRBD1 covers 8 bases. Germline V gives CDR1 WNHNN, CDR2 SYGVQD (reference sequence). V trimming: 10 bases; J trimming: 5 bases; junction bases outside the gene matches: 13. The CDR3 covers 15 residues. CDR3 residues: CATRGTGGVDQPQHF. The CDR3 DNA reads TGCGCCACCCGAGGAACAGGGGGTGTCGATCAGCCCCAGCATTTT.

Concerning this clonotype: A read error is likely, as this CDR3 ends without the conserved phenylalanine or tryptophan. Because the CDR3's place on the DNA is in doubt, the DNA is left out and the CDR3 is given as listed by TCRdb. CDR3 loop: CSARTRNKNY. The chain carries TRBV20-1 and TRBJ2-7; the table assigns TRBD1, which was not confirmed against the DNA. The V gene's germline CDR1 is DFQATT and CDR2 SNEGSKA (reference sequence). Including both end residues, the CDR3 is 10 amino acids long.

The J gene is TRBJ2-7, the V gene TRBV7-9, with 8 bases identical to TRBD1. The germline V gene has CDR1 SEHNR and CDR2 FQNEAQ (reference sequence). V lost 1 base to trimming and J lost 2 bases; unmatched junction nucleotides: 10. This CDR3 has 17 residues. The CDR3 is CASSLDKPGTGAYEQYF. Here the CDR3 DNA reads TGTGCCAGCAGCTTAGACAAACCCGGGACAGGAGCCTACGAGCAGTACTTC. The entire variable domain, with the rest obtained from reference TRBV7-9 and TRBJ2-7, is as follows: DTGVSQNPRHKITKRGQNVTFRCDPISEHNRLYWYRQTLGQGPEFLTYFQNEAQLEKSRLLSDRFSAERPKGSFSTLEIQRTEQGDSAMYLCASSLDKPGTGAYEQYFGPGTRLTVT.

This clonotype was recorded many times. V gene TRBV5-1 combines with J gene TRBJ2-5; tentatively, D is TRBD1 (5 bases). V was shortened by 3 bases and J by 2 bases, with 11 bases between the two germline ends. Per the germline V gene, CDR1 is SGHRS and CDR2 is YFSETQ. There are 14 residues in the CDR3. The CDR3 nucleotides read TGCGCCAGCAGCTCTGGACATCAACAAGAGACCCAGTACTTC. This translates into CASSSGHQQETQYF.

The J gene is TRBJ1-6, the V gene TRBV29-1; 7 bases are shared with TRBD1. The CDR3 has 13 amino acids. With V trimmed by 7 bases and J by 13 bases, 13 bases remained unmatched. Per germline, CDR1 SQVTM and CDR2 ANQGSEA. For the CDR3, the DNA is TGCAGCGGAGTCGGGACAGATCCTTATCCCCTCCACTTT. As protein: CSGVGTDPYPLHF.

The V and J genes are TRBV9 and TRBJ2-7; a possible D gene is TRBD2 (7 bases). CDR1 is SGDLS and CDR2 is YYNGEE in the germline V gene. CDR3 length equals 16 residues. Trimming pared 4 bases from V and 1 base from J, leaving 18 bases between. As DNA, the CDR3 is TGTGCCAGCAGCCCCTCGTGGGGGGGCGCTTCCTACGAGCAGTACTTC. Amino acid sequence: CASSPSWGGASYEQYF.

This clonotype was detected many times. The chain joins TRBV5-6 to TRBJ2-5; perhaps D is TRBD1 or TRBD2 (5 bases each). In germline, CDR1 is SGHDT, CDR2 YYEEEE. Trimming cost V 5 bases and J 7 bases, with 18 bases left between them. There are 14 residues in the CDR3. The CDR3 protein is CASRRDPSTGTQYF. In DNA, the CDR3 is TGTGCCAGCAGAAGGGACCCATCGACGGGGACCCAGTACTTC. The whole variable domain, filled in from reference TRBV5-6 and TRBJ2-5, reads DAGVTQSPTHLIKTRGQQVTLRCSPKSGHDTVSWYQQALGQGPQFIFQYYEEEERQRGNFPDRFSGHQFPNYSSELNVNALLLGDSALYLCASRRDPSTGTQYFGPGTRLLVL.

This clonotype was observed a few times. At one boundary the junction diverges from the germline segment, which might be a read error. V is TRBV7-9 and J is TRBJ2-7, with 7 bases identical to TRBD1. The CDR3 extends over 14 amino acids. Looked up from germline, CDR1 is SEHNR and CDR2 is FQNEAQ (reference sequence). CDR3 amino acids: CASSHADRPYEQYF. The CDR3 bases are TGCGCCAGCAGCCATGCGGACAGGCCCTACGAGCAGTACTTC.

DNA of the CDR3: TGTGCCAGCAGCTCTCTAAACACAGATACGCAGTATTTT. Its protein is CASSSLNTDTQYF. The chain employs TRBV7-6 and TRBJ2-3; D is undetermined. Germline-derived CDR1 and CDR2 are SGHVS and FNYEAQ. Trimming took 4 bases from V and 2 from J, leaving 7 bases between them. This CDR3 region has 13 residues.

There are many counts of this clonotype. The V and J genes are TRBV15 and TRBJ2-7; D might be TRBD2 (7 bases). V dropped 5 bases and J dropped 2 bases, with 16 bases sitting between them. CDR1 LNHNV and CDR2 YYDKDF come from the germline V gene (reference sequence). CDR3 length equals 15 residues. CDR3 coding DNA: TGTGCCACCAGCTGGGGGGGCCAAACTACCTACGAGCAGTACTTC. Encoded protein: CATSWGGQTTYEQYF.

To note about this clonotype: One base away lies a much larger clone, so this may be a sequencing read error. The CDR3 DNA sequence: TGTGCCGGCAGCACCGAAGGACTCATCTACGAGCAGTACTTC. Amino acids: CAGSTEGLIYEQYF. The V and J genes are TRBV5-5 and TRBJ2-7, with D possibly matching TRBD2 (5 bases). Germline V gene sequence: CDR1 SGHKS, CDR2 YYEKEE (reference sequence). This CDR3 comprises 14 residues.